What follows are 31 T cell receptor beta chains derived from one specimen sequenced in a study of T cell repertoires in cytomegalovirus infection. These receptors have no identified antigens. TCRdb fed the reads into MiXCR, producing one record per CDR3 protein. The sample holds about 280,000 distinct CDR3 sequences, 22% seen once. The starting material was cultured PBMCs, obtained from culture after CMV antigen stimulation. The receptors stem from a human donor in good health (CMV status not recorded). Some clones in this sample may be carry-over from other donors' samples.

This clonotype showed up many times. The genes are TRBV7-2 and TRBJ1-5, with D hard to call. The CDR3 is 13 amino acids. V lost 5 bases to trimming and J lost 6 bases, with 11 bases between them. Germline loops: CDR1 SGHTA, CDR2 FQGNSA. In nucleotides, the CDR3 is TGTGCCAGCAGCCCAGAAGGGCTTCAGCCCCAGCATTTT. This sequence encodes CASSPEGLQPQHF.

This clonotype was counted at least ten times. The V and J genes are TRBV6-1 and TRBJ2-1; tentative D call: TRBD2 (5 bases). The CDR3 sequence is 17 residues long. Trimming took off 5 bases at V and 0 bases at J, with 17 bases between the two ends. Per germline, CDR1 MNHNS and CDR2 SASEGT. The CDR3 bases are TGTGCCAGCAGTTCCACGTGGACTGCAAGCTCCTACAATGAGCAGTTCTTC. Translated, it gives CASSSTWTASSYNEQFF.

The chain recombines TRBV28 with TRBJ2-3, with TRBD2 matching over 14 bases. The CDR3 covers 14 residues. Germline CDR1 is MDHEN and CDR2 is SYDVKM. V was pared by 8 bases and J by 6 bases, with 4 bases of the junction left unmatched. DNA for the CDR3: TGTGCCAGCGGGGGACTAGCGGGAGTGGATACGCAGTATTTT. The encoded protein is CASGGLAGVDTQYF.

The chain joins TRBV10-3 to TRBJ1-2; no clear D. Trimming removed 2 bases at V and 7 bases at J, with 11 bases between. Germline lookup yields CDR1 ENHRY and CDR2 SYGVKD. This CDR3 comprises 13 residues. CDR3 region: CAISEVEAIGYTF. Here the CDR3 DNA reads TGTGCCATCAGTGAGGTGGAGGCCATTGGCTACACCTTC.

Many counts were recorded for this clonotype. CDR3 loop: CASSLGATDQPQHF. As DNA, the CDR3 is TGTGCCAGCAGCTTAGGGGCTACGGATCAGCCCCAGCATTTT. The genes are TRBV7-2 and TRBJ1-5; D unresolved. Looked up from germline, CDR1 is SGHTA and CDR2 is FQGNSA. Trimming shortened V by 1 base and J by 5 bases, and 9 bases separated the two germline ends. The CDR3 runs to 14 residues.

The J gene is TRBJ2-2, the V gene TRBV24-1, with 7 bases lining up with TRBD1. Trimming removed 0 bases from V and 5 bases from J; junction bases left unmatched: 8. In germline, CDR1 is KGHDR, CDR2 SFDVKD. This CDR3 spans 17 amino acids. The chain's CDR3 is CATSDLRAGGQTGELFF. CDR3 DNA: TGTGCCACCAGTGATTTGAGGGCAGGGGGACAGACCGGGGAGCTGTTTTTT.

The rearrangement uses TRBV28 and TRBJ1-6; 10 bases align to TRBD1. This CDR3 has 16 residues. The junction had 3 bases not matched to a gene; V was cut back by 2 bases and J by 5 bases. Germline CDR1 and CDR2: MDHEN and SYDVKM. CDR3 nucleotide sequence: TGTGCCAGCAGTTTAGCGGGACAGGGGAATAATTCACCCCTCCACTTT. Translating gives CASSLAGQGNNSPLHF.

The chain uses TRBV7-6 and TRBJ1-1, with a tentative D call TRBD1 (5 bases). This CDR3 comprises 14 residues. Germline V CDR1 and CDR2: SGHVS, FNYEAQ. V lost 5 bases and J 1 base, leaving 11 bases between the germline ends. The CDR3 DNA reads as TGTGCCAGCAGCCGATTTCAGGGGAACACTGAAGCTTTCTTT. Protein product: CASSRFQGNTEAFF.

This clonotype was counted ten times or more. The DNA for the CDR3 is TGTGCCAGCAGCACTTCGGGACTAGCGGGAGGGTTTTACGAGCAGTACTTC. It specifies CASSTSGLAGGFYEQYF. The chain has TRBV7-7 and TRBJ2-7; 16 nucleotides match TRBD2. The J segment lost 4 bases and the V segment lost 5 bases, leaving 8 bases of the junction unmatched. This CDR3 region has 17 residues. Germline V gene sequence: CDR1 SSHAT, CDR2 FNYEAQ (reference sequence).

This clonotype is judged medium-sized. The genes are TRBV7-2 and TRBJ2-3; 7 bases are shared with TRBD2. Looked up from germline, CDR1 is SGHTA and CDR2 is FQGNSA. CDR3 length: 16 amino acids. V was pared by 1 base and J by 14 bases, with 18 bases of the junction left unmatched. The CDR3 region has the DNA TGTGCCAGCAGCTTAGAATCAGGTCGGGGCGGGAGTTATCGGTATTTT. Its translation is CASSLESGRGGSYRYF.

This clonotype was counted ten times or more. The rearrangement joins TRBV4-1 to TRBJ2-5, with a weak D call TRBD1 (7 bases). Germline V gene data show CDR1 as MGHRA and CDR2 as YSYEKL. V was trimmed by 0 bases and J by 6 bases, leaving 11 bases between them. This CDR3 spans 14 amino acids. CDR3 in amino acids: CASSQESGGQTQYF. CDR3 in DNA: TGCGCCAGCAGCCAAGAGTCAGGGGGGCAGACCCAGTACTTC.

The V and J genes are TRBV19 and TRBJ2-2, with a possible D match to TRBD1 (5 bases). V was shortened by 5 bases and J by 5 bases, with 9 bases between the two germline ends. This CDR3 has 13 residues. Germline CDR1 and CDR2: LNHDA and SQIVND (reference sequence). The CDR3 DNA is TGTGCCAGTAGTTTGACAGCGACCGGGGAGCTGTTTTTT. It is translated as CASSLTATGELFF.

This clonotype was seen a few times. The chain joins TRBV7-9 to TRBJ2-3, with 7 positions matching TRBD1. V was clipped by 5 bases and J by 4 bases; unmatched bases: 3. Germline V lookup: CDR1 SEHNR, CDR2 FQNEAQ (reference sequence). This CDR3 region has 13 residues. CDR3 bases: TGTGCCAGCAGCAGGCAGGGGGCAGATACGCAGTATTTT. This codes for CASSRQGADTQYF.

This clonotype has at least ten counts. V is TRBV7-2 and J is TRBJ2-1; 9 positions agree with TRBD1. Trimming removed 5 bases from V and 6 bases from J; junction bases left unmatched: 14. CDR1 and CDR2 (germline): SGHTA, FQGNSA. CDR3 length equals 17 residues. CDR3 sequence: CASSTFGGQGGGNEQFF. CDR3 nucleotides: TGTGCCAGCAGCACCTTCGGGGGACAGGGAGGGGGCAATGAGCAGTTCTTC. Looking up the rest from reference TRBV7-2 and TRBJ2-1 gives the full variable domain: GAGVSQSPSNKVTEKGKDVELRCDPISGHTALYWYRQSLGQGLEFLIYFQGNSAPDKSGLPSDRFSAERTGGSVSTLTIQRTQQEDSAVYLCASSTFGGQGGGNEQFFGPGTRLTVL.

The chain carries TRBV11-2 and TRBJ1-1; no firm D call. The germline V and J ends were trimmed by 0 bases and 12 bases, with 14 bases remaining between them. Per germline, CDR1 SGHAT and CDR2 FQNNGV. The CDR3 spans 13 residues. The CDR3, as DNA: TGTGCCAGCAGCTTAGATTTAGAGGTGGGGACTTTCTTT. It translates to CASSLDLEVGTFF.

This clonotype showed up just a few times. The J gene is TRBJ2-6, the V gene TRBV6-6; D ambiguous. The germline CDR1 and CDR2 sequences are MNHNY and SVGAGI (reference sequence). Trimming shortened V by 2 bases and J by 2 bases, and 7 bases separated the two germline ends. There are 15 residues in the CDR3. CDR3 DNA: TGTGCCAGCAGTTACGACACAGCTGGGGCCAACGTCCTGACTTTC. This gives the protein CASSYDTAGANVLTF.

The rearrangement joins TRBV19 to TRBJ1-5; no firm D call. The CDR3 extends over 16 amino acids. The germline gives CDR1 LNHDA, CDR2 SQIVND (reference sequence). Trimming removed 5 bases at V and 0 bases at J, with 14 bases between. The CDR3 region has the DNA TGTGCCAGTAGTGTCAGTAGGTGGGATAGCAATCAGCCCCAGCATTTT. As protein: CASSVSRWDSNQPQHF.

This clonotype was observed a handful of times. The V gene is TRBV10-3, the J gene TRBJ2-7; D not certain. Per germline, CDR1 ENHRY and CDR2 SYGVKD. With 0 bases removed from V and 7 bases from J, the gap between germline ends came to 7 bases. The CDR3 consists of 12 residues. This chain's CDR3 is CAISESLREQYF. CDR3 sequence (DNA): TGTGCCATCAGTGAGTCCTTGCGGGAGCAGTACTTC.

The gene calls are TRBV9 and TRBJ1-1, with D perhaps matching TRBD1 (5 bases). The germline CDR1 and CDR2 sequences are SGDLS and YYNGEE. V dropped 0 bases and J dropped 1 base, with 10 bases sitting between them. CDR3 length equals 15 residues. CDR3 amino acids: CASSVGNTGNTEAFF. The CDR3 DNA is TGTGCCAGCAGCGTAGGGAATACAGGGAACACTGAAGCTTTCTTT.

This clonotype appeared many times. The rearrangement joins TRBV7-2 to TRBJ2-5; a weak D match, TRBD2 (6 bases). Trimming took off 1 base at V and 5 bases at J, with 11 bases between the two ends. Germline loops: CDR1 SGHTA, CDR2 FQGNSA. There are 14 residues in the CDR3. The CDR3, as DNA: TGTGCCAGCAGCTTAGAGACGGGAGTGGAGACCCAGTACTTC. Encoded protein: CASSLETGVETQYF.

The rearrangement links TRBV27 to TRBJ1-6; D gene unclear. Trimming left V 7 bases short and J 9 bases short, with 10 bases between. CDR1 is MNHEY and CDR2 is SMNVEV in the germline V gene (reference sequence). The CDR3 contains 12 residues. CDR3 sequence reads: CASTSWGSPLHF. The DNA of the CDR3 is TGTGCCAGCACATCCTGGGGTTCACCCCTCCACTTT.

The chain uses TRBV27 and TRBJ2-7, with D unresolved. Trimming pared 4 bases from V and 5 bases from J, leaving 12 bases between. Germline assignment: CDR1 MNHEY and CDR2 SMNVEV (reference sequence). The CDR3 loop spans 13 amino acids. CDR3 region: CASSSYARDEQYF. For the CDR3, the DNA is TGTGCCAGCAGTTCTTATGCCCGGGACGAGCAGTACTTC.

This clonotype was found a few times. CDR3 nucleotides: TGTGCCAGCAGCTTAGGCGGTACTTACACAGATACGCAGTATTTT. Protein sequence: CASSLGGTYTDTQYF. The V gene is TRBV11-3, the J gene TRBJ2-3; D ambiguous. This CDR3 is built from 15 residues. Germline V gene sequence: CDR1 SGHNT, CDR2 YENEEA. V was pared by 1 base and J by 2 bases, with 10 bases between.

This rearrangement joins TRBV6-1 to TRBJ2-3; no clear D gene. CDR1 and CDR2 from the germline V gene are MNHNS and SASEGT. V lost 0 bases to trimming and J lost 1 base, with 11 bases between them. The CDR3 is 16 residues long. CDR3 in DNA: TGTGCCAGCAGTGAAGCGCTCCCATGGGGCACAGATACGCAGTATTTT. Protein product: CASSEALPWGTDTQYF.

The V call is TRBV11-3, the J call TRBJ1-4; D possibly corresponds to TRBD1 (5 bases). Trimming removed 4 bases from V and 6 bases from J, with 12 bases in between. Germline V gene lookup returns CDR1 SGHNT and CDR2 YENEEA. This CDR3 has 14 residues. The CDR3 coding sequence is TGTGCCAGCAGCTCCCGGGACGGTTATGAAAAACTGTTTTTT. As protein: CASSSRDGYEKLFF. Supplemented by reference TRBV11-3 and TRBJ1-4, the full variable domain reads EAGVVQSPRYKIIEKKQPVAFWCNPISGHNTLYWYLQNLGQGPELLIRYENEEAVDDSQLPKDRFSAERLKGVDSTLKIQPAELGDSAVYLCASSSRDGYEKLFFGSGTQLSVL.

This chain uses TRBV12-3 or TRBV12-4 with TRBJ1-2, with TRBD1 matching over 8 bases. This CDR3 is built from 13 residues. Trimming at V came to 5 bases and at J to 8 bases, leaving 7 bases not matched to a gene. CDR3 protein: CASSPRQGSGYTF. In DNA, the CDR3 is TGTGCCAGCAGTCCGCGACAGGGGTCGGGCTACACCTTC.

This clonotype has ten or more counts. The CDR3 DNA reads as TGTGCCAGCAGCTTAGCTACTAGCGGGATTACCGGGGAGCTGTTTTTT. Protein: CASSLATSGITGELFF. This chain links TRBV11-3 with TRBJ2-2; 10 bases line up with TRBD2. The CDR3 runs 16 residues. V was clipped by 1 base and J by 5 bases; unmatched bases: 4. Germline V gives CDR1 SGHNT, CDR2 YENEEA.

This clonotype came up many times. V usage is TRBV5-1 and J usage is TRBJ2-2; D gene uncertain. Trimming removed 0 bases from V and 1 base from J, with 7 bases in between. Germline CDR1 is SGHRS and CDR2 is YFSETQ. The CDR3 loop spans 15 amino acids. The CDR3 nucleotides are TGCGCCAGCAGCTTGGCCGCGGTGAACACCGGGGAGCTGTTTTTT. Encoded protein: CASSLAAVNTGELFF.

The sample holds many counts of this clonotype. The rearrangement links TRBV7-9 to TRBJ2-1; maybe TRBD2 (5 bases). Germline CDR1 is SEHNR and CDR2 is FQNEAQ (reference sequence). This CDR3 region has 14 residues. With 0 bases removed from V and 6 bases from J, the gap between germline ends came to 9 bases. This CDR3 is CASSLASASNEQFF. The CDR3 nucleotides are TGTGCCAGCAGCTTAGCTAGCGCGAGCAATGAGCAGTTCTTC.

This clonotype was detected many times. The chain combines TRBV25-1 with TRBJ2-1, with a possible D match to TRBD2 (5 bases). Per germline, CDR1 MGHDK and CDR2 SYGVNS. The CDR3 covers 15 residues. V lost 5 bases, J lost 10 bases, and 21 bases lay in between. CDR3 loop: CASSSSRAGPGEQFF. The CDR3 DNA reads TGTGCCAGCAGTTCAAGTAGGGCTGGGCCGGGGGAGCAGTTCTTC. The complete variable domain, with remaining parts taken from reference TRBV25-1 and TRBJ2-1, reads EADIYQTPRYLVIGTGKKITLECSQTMGHDKMYWYQQDPGMELHLIHYSYGVNSTEKGDLSSESTVSRIRTEHFPLTLESARPSHTSQYLCASSSSRAGPGEQFFGPGTRLTVL.

A word on this clonotype: Since a much larger clone is just one base distant, this may be a read error. The CDR3 here is CASSLIQDTEAFF. The CDR3 DNA follows: TGTGCCAGCAGCTTAATACAGGACACTGAAGCTTTCTTT. The genes are TRBV7-2 and TRBJ1-1; D is possibly TRBD1 (5 bases). This CDR3 contains 13 residues. Trimming left V 2 bases short and J 3 bases short, with 7 bases between. The germline CDR1 and CDR2 sequences are SGHTA and FQGNSA.